These T cell receptor beta chains were read from a single sample in a study of blood T cell repertoires in COVID-19. The protocol was immunoSEQ multiplex PCR, while the TCRdb copy is restricted to in-frame clones and leaves out a portion. Of almost 55,000 clones listed, less than 90% are singletons. The source material was peripheral blood. The receptors were sampled from a human donor in a cohort sampled during active COVID-19. CDR3s include the opening cysteine and the closing phenylalanine or tryptophan. The order of the fields is D gene, J gene, V gene, CDR3 protein. D genes are given only for firm matches.

d_call: TRBD1; j_call: TRBJ1-6; v_call: TRBV2; cdr3_aa: CASRGDRDAYNSPLHF
d_call: NA; j_call: TRBJ2-3; v_call: TRBV5-1; cdr3_aa: CASSLGLIGLTDTQYF
d_call: NA; j_call: TRBJ1-1; v_call: TRBV7-2; cdr3_aa: CASSLVEGVTEAFF
d_call: NA; j_call: TRBJ1-2; v_call: TRBV18; cdr3_aa: CASSPQTGTEGYTF
d_call: NA; j_call: TRBJ2-2; v_call: TRBV4-2; cdr3_aa: CASSQDSAGELFF
d_call: TRBD2; j_call: TRBJ2-7; v_call: TRBV6-2/TRBV6-3; cdr3_aa: CASSLLSGLISYEQYF
d_call: NA; j_call: TRBJ1-4; v_call: TRBV19; cdr3_aa: CASSIDQGKGTNEKLFF
d_call: TRBD1; j_call: TRBJ2-4; v_call: TRBV6-2/TRBV6-3; cdr3_aa: CASSYWGTVGIGAKNIQYF
d_call: TRBD1; j_call: TRBJ1-3; v_call: TRBV5-1; cdr3_aa: CASSAVDRGSGNTIYF
d_call: TRBD2; j_call: TRBJ2-7; v_call: TRBV5-1; cdr3_aa: CASSAAGANYEQYF
d_call: NA; j_call: TRBJ1-2; v_call: TRBV5-4; cdr3_aa: CASSSQGMDYGYTF
d_call: TRBD2; j_call: TRBJ2-1; v_call: TRBV30; cdr3_aa: CAWGLAGGRNEQFF
d_call: TRBD1; j_call: TRBJ2-7; v_call: TRBV6-5; cdr3_aa: CASSYRGPSYEQYF
d_call: NA; j_call: TRBJ1-3; v_call: TRBV7-2; cdr3_aa: CASSFSEAPLSSGNTIYF
d_call: TRBD1; j_call: TRBJ2-1; v_call: TRBV18; cdr3_aa: CASSTGVNEQFF
d_call: NA; j_call: TRBJ1-1; v_call: TRBV6-2/TRBV6-3; cdr3_aa: CASSYPSQGWGTEAFF
d_call: NA; j_call: TRBJ2-1; v_call: TRBV5-1; cdr3_aa: CASREASSYNEQFF
d_call: NA; j_call: TRBJ2-1; v_call: TRBV11-3; cdr3_aa: CASSFSGNNEQFF
d_call: NA; j_call: TRBJ1-6; v_call: TRBV7-2; cdr3_aa: CASNQNPSSYNSPLHF
d_call: NA; j_call: TRBJ1-2; v_call: TRBV6-5; cdr3_aa: CASRETVPNYGYTF
d_call: TRBD1; j_call: TRBJ1-2; v_call: TRBV14; cdr3_aa: CASSRQGPTSNYGYTF
d_call: TRBD1; j_call: TRBJ1-2; v_call: TRBV6-2/TRBV6-3; cdr3_aa: CASSRQGLHYGYTF
d_call: NA; j_call: TRBJ1-1; v_call: TRBV7-2; cdr3_aa: CASSLRARGTEAFF
d_call: NA; j_call: TRBJ2-5; v_call: TRBV5-1; cdr3_aa: CASSLIGQETQYF
d_call: NA; j_call: TRBJ2-3; v_call: TRBV3-1/TRBV3-2; cdr3_aa: CASSRPWVGGSLDTQYF
d_call: TRBD1; j_call: TRBJ1-4; v_call: TRBV30; cdr3_aa: CAWSGARDRNEKLFF
d_call: NA; j_call: TRBJ2-7; v_call: TRBV6-1; cdr3_aa: CASSETPTRPTYEQYF
d_call: NA; j_call: TRBJ1-2; v_call: TRBV25-1; cdr3_aa: CASSEGLYGYTF
d_call: NA; j_call: TRBJ2-3; v_call: TRBV21-1; cdr3_aa: CASSKGDQPGQGCADTQYF